This T cell receptor beta chain was sequenced for a study of CXCR3-negative and CXCR3-positive naive CD8 T cells. Study summary: The study obtained approximately 130 million TRB reads, about 1.5 +/- 0.3 million per library. Findings and caveats of the study: CXCR3-negative naive cells had less hydrophobic TRB CDR3s than did CXCR3-positive naive cells.

This CDR3 has 12 amino acids. Germline values: CDR1 MDHEN, CDR2 SYDVKM. Notes on this clonotype: Antigen unknown.

TRB cDNA libraries were made by UMI-labeled 5' RACE. Each CDR3 protein gets one entry in TCRdb, which reprocessed the 5' RACE reads and gives no DNA. The sample features 150,000 to 170,000 distinct CDR3 sequences, with around 0.5% in its top ten. The chain joins TRBV28 to TRBJ2-5; the TCRdb call, TRBD1, lacks DNA for checking. The receptor was derived from a human donor in good health. Some clones in this sample may be carry-over from other donors' samples. Specimen: naive CXCR3+ CD8+ T cells from blood. Subset in this sample: CD45RO-CCR7+CD27+CD95- naive CD8+ T cells expressing CXCR3 (TNR3+). The CDR3 spells CASRTGSETQYF. The full variable domain, completed using reference TRBV28 and TRBJ2-5, is DVKVTQSSRYLVKRTGEKVFLECVQDMDHENMFWYRQDPGLGLRLIYFSYDVKMKEKGDIPEGYSVSREKKERFSLILESASTNQTSMYLCASRTGSETQYFGPGTRLLVL.